This T cell receptor beta chain originates from a study of T cell responses to AZD1222 COVID-19 vaccine. As concerns this clone: Its antigen remains unidentified.

Points from the study as a whole: The reported proportion of spike-specific TCRs targeting unmutated variant regions was nearly half. Increases in Spike-specific TCR breadth and depth were seen after two AZD1222 doses.

Assay used: immunoSEQ multiplex PCR; TCRdb lists only in-frame clones, some missing. The sample includes 140,000 to 150,000 clones, 85% to 95% of them seen just once. V shed 6 bases and J 5 bases; nucleotides not matched to a gene: 9. Germline V CDR1 and CDR2: MDHEN, SYDVKM. The CDR3 loop spans 14 amino acids. The receptor's source is an adult who had recovered from COVID-19. Specimen: peripheral blood, collected after recovery from COVID-19. V gene TRBV28 combines with J gene TRBJ2-7; 8 nucleotides agree with TRBD2. CDR3 residues: CASRGAGAPHEQYF. CDR3 DNA: TGTGCCAGCAGGGGAGCGGGAGCGCCCCACGAGCAGTACTTC.